Each of the 21 T cell receptor beta chains below was sequenced from the same sample in a study of blood T cell repertoires in COVID-19. Measured with immunoSEQ multiplex PCR; TCRdb has only the in-frame clones, and not every one. This repertoire shows fewer than 300,000 clones, more than 75% found once; its top ten account for roughly 9.8%. Material for sequencing was peripheral blood. These receptors originate from a man in his forties who had recovered from COVID-19.

The chain carries TRBV5-6 and TRBJ2-1, with 13 positions matching TRBD2. Germline CDR1 SGHDT, CDR2 YYEEEE. There are 15 residues in the CDR3. The trim removed 5 bases at V and 4 bases at J, leaving 3 bases unmatched. The CDR3 here is CASREGLAGYNEQFF. CDR3 coding DNA: TGTGCCAGCAGAGAGGGACTAGCGGGGTACAATGAGCAGTTCTTC.

The V call is TRBV4-3, the J call TRBJ2-1; D gene uncertain. V was cut by 0 bases and J by 6 bases, with 6 bases left in between. CDR1 and CDR2 from the germline V gene are LGHNA and YSLEER. The CDR3 is 13 residues long. The CDR3 nucleotides are TGCGCCAGCAGCCAAGATCTATCCAATGAGCAGTTCTTC. This translates into CASSQDLSNEQFF.

The V call is TRBV10-3, the J call TRBJ2-1, with TRBD2 identical over 7 bases. Germline V gene sequence: CDR1 ENHRY, CDR2 SYGVKD. The CDR3 extends over 14 amino acids. J was trimmed by 4 bases and V by 4 bases; bases with no gene match: 4. The CDR3 region is CAISVASGYNEQFF. CDR3 nucleotides: TGTGCCATCAGTGTGGCTAGCGGATACAATGAGCAGTTCTTC.

The chain joins TRBV6-9 to TRBJ2-5; D might be TRBD2 (6 bases). With 2 bases removed from V and 5 bases from J, the gap between germline ends came to 12 bases. Germline V gene data show CDR1 as MNHGY and CDR2 as SVAAGI. The length of the CDR3 is 14 residues. CDR3 bases: TGTGCCAGCAGTTATGTGGGGGGTGCGGAGACCCAGTACTTC. Its translation is CASSYVGGAETQYF.

J is TRBJ2-4 and V is TRBV10-3; possibly TRBD1 for D (5 bases). Trimming cost V 0 bases and J 2 bases, with 8 bases left between them. The germline gives CDR1 ENHRY, CDR2 SYGVKD. The CDR3 is made up of 15 amino acids. In nucleotides, the CDR3 is TGTGCCATCAGTGAGTCGTTGGGGCCCAAAAACATTCAGTACTTC. Its protein is CAISESLGPKNIQYF.

As DNA, the CDR3 is TGTGCCAGCAGCCCTGGGCCGTCATATGCCCTAAAAGAGACCCAGTACTTC. Protein sequence: CASSPGPSYALKETQYF. The chain recombines TRBV7-9 with TRBJ2-5; D call uncertain. The CDR3 totals 17 residues. V lost 5 bases and J lost 3, with 22 bases in between. Germline values: CDR1 SEHNR, CDR2 FQNEAQ (reference sequence).

This clone has just one count. This sequence joins TRBV19 and TRBJ2-1, with D possibly being TRBD1 (5 bases). The CDR3 consists of 15 residues. Germline V gene sequence: CDR1 LNHDA, CDR2 SQIVND (reference sequence). Trimming took off 3 bases at V and 7 bases at J, with 16 bases between the two ends. The CDR3 coding sequence is TGTGCCAGTAGTATCAGTGGGGCGCAAGGGAATGAGCAGTTCTTC. This sequence encodes CASSISGAQGNEQFF.

The chain combines TRBV3-1 (or the pseudogene TRBV3-2) with TRBJ2-1, with a tentative D call TRBD1 (6 bases). V was clipped by 5 bases and J by 4 bases, with 12 bases between them. CDR1 is LGHDT, CDR2 YNNKEL, per germline (reference sequence). The CDR3 consists of 14 residues. The CDR3 region has the DNA TGTGCCAGCAGCTTCGGACAGAGATACAATGAGCAGTTCTTC. Its protein is CASSFGQRYNEQFF.

The chain combines TRBV7-8 with TRBJ2-2; TRBD2 might be the D (5 bases). From germline, CDR1 is SGHVS and CDR2 FQNEAQ. The CDR3 covers 16 residues. V was cut by 6 bases and J by 7 bases, with 21 bases left in between. The CDR3 nucleotides are TGTGCCAGCAGAAATTCACGGGGTTCGGGGTACGGGGAGCTGTTTTTT. Its protein is CASRNSRGSGYGELFF.

This sequence joins TRBV29-1 and TRBJ2-3, with a possible D match to TRBD2 (5 bases). Germline assignment: CDR1 SQVTM and CDR2 ANQGSEA. Trimming removed 1 base at V and 4 bases at J, with 15 bases between. The CDR3 length is 15 residues. The CDR3 DNA is TGCAGCGTTGAAGGGGAGCGTGGTATCCCAGATACGCAGTATTTT. Amino acid sequence: CSVEGERGIPDTQYF.

The chain joins TRBV5-5 to TRBJ2-7, with no clear D. There are 15 residues in the CDR3. V shed 1 base and J shed 0 bases, with 11 bases lying between them. Germline CDR1 SGHKS, CDR2 YYEKEE (reference sequence). CDR3 sequence reads: CASSLKTSSSYEQYF. The CDR3 nucleotides are TGTGCCAGCAGCTTGAAAACTTCAAGCTCCTACGAGCAGTACTTC. Drawing the rest from reference TRBV5-5 and TRBJ2-7, the complete variable domain is DAGVTQSPTHLIKTRGQQVTLRCSPISGHKSVSWYQQVLGQGPQFIFQYYEKEERGRGNFPDRFSARQFPNYSSELNVNALLLGDSALYLCASSLKTSSSYEQYFGPGTRLTVT.

This sequence joins TRBV27 and TRBJ2-7, with 8 nucleotides matching TRBD2. The CDR3 length is 16 residues. V lost 6 bases and J lost 6; bases outside the gene matches: 16. Germline V gene sequence: CDR1 MNHEY, CDR2 SMNVEV (reference sequence). The CDR3 reads CASRLAGPPSETEQYF. For the CDR3, the DNA is TGTGCCAGCAGATTAGCGGGACCCCCCTCGGAGACCGAGCAGTACTTC.

The chain carries TRBV29-1 and TRBJ1-1; a possible D gene is TRBD1 (5 bases). V was clipped by 0 bases and J by 4 bases, with 9 bases between them. The CDR3 is 13 amino acids. The germline CDR1 and CDR2 sequences are SQVTM and ANQGSEA. The CDR3 DNA sequence: TGCAGCGTTGAAGATTGGAGGGGCACTGAAGCTTTCTTT. Translation: CSVEDWRGTEAFF.

The V call is TRBV5-5, the J call TRBJ1-1; 7 bases agree with TRBD1. This CDR3 contains 15 residues. Germline-derived CDR1 and CDR2 are SGHKS and YYEKEE (reference sequence). With 2 bases clipped from V and 0 bases from J, the junction kept 4 bases outside the gene matches. The CDR3 sequence: CASSLTGAMNTEAFF. CDR3 in DNA: TGTGCCAGCAGCTTAACAGGGGCGATGAACACTGAAGCTTTCTTT.

V gene TRBV10-2 combines with J gene TRBJ2-7; no firm D call. There are 18 residues in the CDR3. Germline CDR1 is WSHSY and CDR2 is SAAADI. The ends were cut back, 5 bases at V and 6 bases at J, with 29 bases in the middle. Here the CDR3 reads CASSTLGPQMLAGGEQYF. The DNA for the CDR3 is TGCGCCAGCAGTACCCTCGGCCCTCAGATGTTGGCAGGTGGCGAGCAGTACTTC.

The rearrangement uses TRBV6-2 or TRBV6-3 and TRBJ2-3; 9 positions agree with TRBD2. CDR3 size: 16 residues. J gave up 2 bases and V 6 bases, and 9 bases lay outside the gene matches. CDR1 MNHEY and CDR2 SVGEGT come from the germline V gene. CDR3 DNA: TGTGCCAGCAGCCCTGGGCGGGGGGGTATCACAGATACGCAGTATTTT. Amino acid sequence: CASSPGRGGITDTQYF.

The chain recombines TRBV7-8 with TRBJ2-1, with D tentatively TRBD1 (6 bases). V dropped 2 bases and J dropped 16 bases, with 15 bases sitting between them. Germline V gives CDR1 SGHVS, CDR2 FQNEAQ. The CDR3 is made up of 12 amino acids. This CDR3 is CASSLTDSKLFF. CDR3 in DNA: TGTGCCAGCAGCTTAACGGACAGCAAGCTATTCTTC.

The count of this clone is one. The rearrangement joins TRBV7-9 to TRBJ1-1; the match to TRBD1 covers 9 bases. Germline V gene sequence: CDR1 SEHNR, CDR2 FQNEAQ (reference sequence). V trimming: 6 bases; J trimming: 4 bases; junction bases outside the gene matches: 9. CDR3 length: 15 residues. The CDR3 spells CASSLTGGGGTEAFF. DNA for the CDR3: TGTGCCAGCAGTTTGACAGGGGGTGGTGGCACTGAAGCTTTCTTT.

J is TRBJ2-3 and V is TRBV4-1; D is undetermined. This CDR3 spans 14 amino acids. The V and J ends lost 1 base and 3 bases respectively, with 8 bases between them. The germline gives CDR1 MGHRA, CDR2 YSYEKL. The CDR3 sequence: CASSQGGGTDTQYF. CDR3 DNA sequence: TGCGCCAGCAGCCAAGGAGGCGGTACAGATACGCAGTATTTT.

The CDR3 nucleotides are TGTGCCAGCAGACAGGGGGCTTCGAACACCGGGGAGCTGTTTTTT. Translation gives CASRQGASNTGELFF. The rearrangement joins TRBV7-2 to TRBJ2-2; 9 nucleotides match TRBD1. Germline assignment: CDR1 SGHTA and CDR2 FQGNSA. CDR3 length: 15 amino acids. Trimming removed 6 bases from V and 0 bases from J; junction bases left unmatched: 2.

The chain links TRBV6-5 to TRBJ2-7, with 10 bases aligning to TRBD1. V dropped 6 bases and J dropped 3; count of bases not matched to a gene: 5. The germline CDR1 and CDR2 sequences are MNHEY and SVGAGI. This CDR3 has 14 amino acids. The CDR3 loop reads CASSSTGGHYEQYF. The DNA for the CDR3 is TGTGCCAGCAGCTCGACAGGGGGCCACTACGAGCAGTACTTC.